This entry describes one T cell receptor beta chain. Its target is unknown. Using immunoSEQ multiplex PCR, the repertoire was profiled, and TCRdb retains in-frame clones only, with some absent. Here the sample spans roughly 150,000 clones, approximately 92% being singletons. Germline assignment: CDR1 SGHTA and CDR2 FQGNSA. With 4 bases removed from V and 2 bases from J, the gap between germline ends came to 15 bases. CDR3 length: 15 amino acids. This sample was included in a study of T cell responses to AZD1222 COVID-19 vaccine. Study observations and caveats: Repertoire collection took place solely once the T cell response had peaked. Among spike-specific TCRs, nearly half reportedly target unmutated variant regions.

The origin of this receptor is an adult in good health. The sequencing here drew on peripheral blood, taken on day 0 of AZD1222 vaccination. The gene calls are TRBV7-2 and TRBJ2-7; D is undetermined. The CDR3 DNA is TGTGCCAGCAGCTACAGTACAGTACCGGCCTACGAGCAGTACTTC. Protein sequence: CASSYSTVPAYEQYF. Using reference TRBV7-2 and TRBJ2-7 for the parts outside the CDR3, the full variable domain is GAGVSQSPSNKVTEKGKDVELRCDPISGHTALYWYRQSLGQGLEFLIYFQGNSAPDKSGLPSDRFSAERTGGSVSTLTIQRTQQEDSAVYLCASSYSTVPAYEQYFGPGTRLTVT.